The 15 T cell receptor beta chains presented below share a single source sample, sequenced in a study of shared clonotypes between healthy human individuals (dated by TCRdb to the early 2020s). Libraries were made using the immunoSEQ multiplex PCR assay. In TCRdb, the immuneACCESS table is reduced to in-frame sequences with V and J assigned. These tables do not hold every clone; where another copy was compared, an unresolved V gene accounts for under half, and the others remain unexplained. The sample records some 2,100,000 clones, around 95% of which are singletons. Roughly 0.13% of the sample comes from the top ten. Sequencing used naive CD4+ T cells sorted from blood. The sample's cell subset or site label, decoded: CD45RA+ positively selected. Every receptor here comes from a man younger than 35 in good health.

The chain recombines TRBV18 with TRBJ1-6, with a possible D match to TRBD1 (5 bases). The V end lost 8 bases, the J end lost 0 bases, and 11 bases lay between the germline ends. This CDR3 region has 15 residues. Looked up from germline, CDR1 is KGHSH and CDR2 is LQKENI. The CDR3 DNA sequence: TGTGCCAGCAGGATAGGGGCCTCCTATAATTCACCCCTCCACTTT. Protein: CASRIGASYNSPLHF.

The genes are TRBV7-8 and TRBJ2-6; perhaps TRBD1 as D (6 bases). The CDR3 has 17 amino acids. Trimming shortened V by 3 bases and J by 0 bases, and 12 bases separated the two germline ends. Germline CDR1 and CDR2: SGHVS and FQNEAQ. The CDR3 sequence: CASSFKQGYSGANVLTF. CDR3 DNA sequence: TGTGCCAGCAGCTTTAAACAGGGATACTCTGGGGCCAACGTCCTGACTTTC.

V usage is TRBV4-3 and J usage is TRBJ2-1; tentatively, D is TRBD2 (5 bases). The germline V and J ends were trimmed by 0 bases and 3 bases, with 15 bases remaining between them. The germline V gene has CDR1 LGHNA and CDR2 YSLEER. This CDR3 contains 17 residues. The CDR3 nucleotides read TGCGCCAGCAGCCAAGATATTCCGCTAGCCAACTACAATGAGCAGTTCTTC. Translation gives CASSQDIPLANYNEQFF.

A word on this clone: In the same sample, other DNA sequences code for this CDR3. V and J are TRBV4-1 and TRBJ2-7; no clear D gene. Germline V lookup: CDR1 MGHRA, CDR2 YSYEKL. Trimming removed 1 base at V and 1 base at J, with 8 bases between. This CDR3 region has 14 residues. CDR3 amino acids: CASSQVGRSYEQYF. In DNA form, the CDR3 reads TGCGCCAGCAGCCAAGTCGGTCGGTCCTACGAGCAGTACTTC.

The V and J genes are TRBV7-3 and TRBJ2-2; D possibly corresponds to TRBD1 (5 bases). The V end was cut by 0 bases, the J end by 4 bases, with 12 bases between. The CDR3 length is 16 residues. Germline V gene data show CDR1 as SGHTA and CDR2 as FQGTGA. The CDR3 coding sequence is TGTGCCAGCAGCTTAACGGGGCAGGGCCCCACCGGGGAGCTGTTTTTT. Its translation is CASSLTGQGPTGELFF.

The J gene is TRBJ1-6, the V gene TRBV7-2; D gene unclear. Germline V gene data show CDR1 as SGHTA and CDR2 as FQGNSA. This CDR3 region has 13 residues. V lost 1 base to trimming and J lost 11 bases, with 9 bases between them. The CDR3 region has the DNA TGTGCCAGCAGCTTAGAGCGGAGAGCACCCCTCCACTTT. Protein: CASSLERRAPLHF.

The rearrangement links TRBV2 to TRBJ2-7; no firm D call. The CDR3 extends over 12 amino acids. Trimming cost V 4 bases and J 1 base, with 5 bases left between them. Germline V gene data show CDR1 as SNHLY and CDR2 as FYNNEI. CDR3 bases: TGTGCCAGCAGTGGACTTTCCTACGAGCAGTACTTC. Amino acid sequence: CASSGLSYEQYF.

V is TRBV12-5 and J is TRBJ2-7; possibly TRBD1 or TRBD2 for D (7 bases each). V was pared by 2 bases and J by 3 bases, with 23 bases between. CDR1 LGHNT and CDR2 FRNRAP come from the germline V gene. This CDR3 region has 18 residues. This CDR3 is CASGLFRTGGQIRYEQYF. The CDR3 nucleotides read TGTGCTAGTGGTTTGTTTAGGACGGGGGGACAGATACGCTACGAGCAGTACTTC.

The chain combines TRBV5-8 with TRBJ2-1; D tentatively reads TRBD1 or TRBD2 (7 bases each). The CDR3 is 15 residues long. V lost 4 bases to trimming and J lost 2 bases, with 13 bases between them. Germline loops: CDR1 SGHTS, CDR2 YDEGEE. CDR3 nucleotides: TGTGCCAGCAGCCAGACAGGGACTACCTACAATGAGCAGTTCTTC. Protein sequence: CASSQTGTTYNEQFF.

The chain joins TRBV13 to TRBJ1-2; no reliable D call. The CDR3 runs to 14 residues. V was trimmed by 1 base and J by 4 bases, leaving 10 bases between them. CDR1 and CDR2 from the germline V gene are PRHDT and FYEKMQ (reference sequence). This CDR3 is CASSLESARYGYTF. CDR3 DNA: TGTGCCAGCAGCTTAGAGTCAGCTCGCTATGGCTACACCTTC.

J is TRBJ2-7 and V is TRBV18; 7 bases are shared with TRBD2. This CDR3 contains 13 residues. Per the germline V gene, CDR1 is KGHSH and CDR2 is LQKENI. The V gene end was trimmed by 2 bases and the J gene end by 3 bases; junction bases not matched to a gene: 1. Here the CDR3 reads CASSPRDYYEQYF. The CDR3 DNA sequence: TGTGCCAGCTCACCAAGGGACTACTACGAGCAGTACTTC.

As DNA, the CDR3 is TGCGCCAGCACGAACTCCTACGAGCAGTACTTC. It yields the protein CASTNSYEQYF. This rearrangement joins TRBV5-1 to TRBJ2-7; no firm D call. The CDR3 is 11 residues long. V lost 6 bases and J 0 bases, leaving 4 bases between the germline ends. The V gene's germline CDR1 is SGHRS and CDR2 YFSETQ.

This chain links TRBV7-2 with TRBJ1-5; no firm D call. Germline CDR1 SGHTA, CDR2 FQGNSA. Trimming removed 4 bases from V and 0 bases from J, with 10 bases in between. The CDR3 runs 15 residues. The CDR3 DNA reads as TGTGCCAGCAGCTCTGCGCAGTATAGCAATCAGCCCCAGCATTTT. It translates to CASSSAQYSNQPQHF.

V and J are TRBV5-4 and TRBJ1-2; 10 bases line up with TRBD1. The CDR3 is 16 amino acids. Germline V gives CDR1 SGHNT, CDR2 YYREEE (reference sequence). V shed 4 bases, J shed 3 bases, and the junction held 9 bases outside the gene matches. In nucleotides, the CDR3 is TGTGCCAGCAGCCCGGGACAGGGGAAAGGTTACTATGGCTACACCTTC. It translates to CASSPGQGKGYYGYTF. Looking up the rest from reference TRBV5-4 and TRBJ1-2 gives the full variable domain: ETGVTQSPTHLIKTRGQQVTLRCSSQSGHNTVSWYQQALGQGPQFIFQYYREEENGRGNFPPRFSGLQFPNYSSELNVNALELDDSALYLCASSPGQGKGYYGYTFGSGTRLTVV.

The chain links TRBV19 to TRBJ1-2; D gene ambiguous. CDR3 length: 13 amino acids. CDR1 and CDR2 (germline): LNHDA, SQIVND (reference sequence). Trimming stripped 3 bases from V and 7 bases from J, with 12 bases between. CDR3 loop: CASSMDRTTGYTF. In nucleotides, the CDR3 is TGTGCCAGTAGTATGGACCGCACCACTGGCTACACCTTC.